This T cell receptor beta chain originates from a study of cytomegalovirus exposure and HLA in healthy donors. The CDR3 loop spans 16 amino acids. CDR1 and CDR2 from the germline V gene are SNHLY and FYNNEI. Losses at the gene ends were 2 bases for V and 7 bases for J; bases not matched to a gene: 10. Regarding this clone: Its cognate antigen is unknown.

The table came from immunoSEQ multiplex PCR; TCRdb's copy has only in-frame clones and leaves some out. The sample has about 120,000 clones; about nine tenths are singletons. Findings and limits, study-wide: Reported performance of the classifier showed diagnosis of cytomegalovirus status with high specificity and sensitivity.

The rearrangement uses TRBV2 and TRBJ2-3; 9 bases are shared with TRBD2. This receptor was obtained from a man between 18 and 35 years old in good health and CMV-seronegative. Sequenced: PBMCs. The CDR3 spells CASSEWGSGSGYTQYF. CDR3 in DNA: TGTGCCAGCAGTGAATGGGGTAGCGGGAGTGGATATACGCAGTATTTT. The full variable domain, rest sourced from reference TRBV2 and TRBJ2-3, is EPEVTQTPSHQVTQMGQEVILRCVPISNHLYFYWYRQILGQKVEFLVSFYNNEISEKSEIFDDQFSVERPDGSNFTLKIRSTKLEDSAMYFCASSEWGSGSGYTQYFGPGTRLTVL.